These T cell receptor beta chains were read from a single sample in a study of blood T cells in healthy people across ages. TCRdb passed the 5' RACE reads through MiXCR, listing each CDR3 protein once. The table includes approximately 800,000 distinct CDR3 sequences, about 36% detected once. The sample consisted of blood. The receptors come from a man aged 18 to 29 in good health. CDR3s leave out the opening cysteine and the closing phenylalanine or tryptophan.

ASSFYQGQPNEKLF TRBV5-1
ASSGQGKDKEQF TRBV12-3/TRBV12-4
SAVTQTGSSTEAF TRBV20-1
ASSTQSGGTITYEQY TRBV6-2/TRBV6-3
ASSALSGANVLT TRBV2
ASRPGQGVHEQY TRBV5-1
ASSGVGIDMQY TRBV2
ASSLLSQLNGHT TRBV7-2
SASGQTSSYNSPLH TRBV20-1
ASSQGGVKLF TRBV3-1
SAPGGTGYNEQY TRBV20-1
ASSPRVRELF TRBV12-3/TRBV12-4
SARGYAATNTEAF TRBV20-1